This is a list of T cell receptor beta chains from one sample in a study of early T cells in non-severe SARS-CoV-2 infection. TCRdb redid the calling of the 5' RACE reads with MiXCR, one entry per CDR3 protein. The sample holds about 83,000 distinct CDR3 sequences, over 9.5% seen once. Material: whole blood, obtained at baseline. The receptor source for this set is an adult who was a healthcare worker with PCR-confirmed SARS-CoV-2 infection or an uninfected control (not recorded which). Each CDR3 is given with its conserved first and last residue. D genes are given only for firm matches. The listing skips clone size in some rows; elsewhere it reads once, few, many or a size class.

TRBV28	few	TRBJ2-7	TRBD1	CASSWNRDSAYEQYF	TGTGCCAGCAGTTGGAACCGGGACAGTGCCTACGAGCAGTACTTC
TRBV6-2/TRBV6-3	many	TRBJ2-7	TRBD1	CASSSPGQGYEQYF	TGTGCCAGCAGTTCGCCGGGACAGGGATACGAGCAGTACTTC
TRBV12-3/TRBV12-4	.	TRBJ2-2	.	CASIPGLGTGELFF	TGTGCCAGCATTCCGGGTTTGGGTACCGGGGAGCTGTTTTTT
TRBV7-2	.	TRBJ2-1	.	CASSLWLTEQFF	TGTGCCAGCAGCTTATGGTTGACTGAGCAGTTCTTC
TRBV7-9	.	TRBJ2-2	.	CASSLTPRGTGELFF	TGTGCCAGCAGCTTAACGCCCCGGGGCACCGGGGAGCTGTTTTTT
TRBV6-6	few	TRBJ1-5	.	CASSRTDQPQHF	TGTGCCAGCAGCCGGACCGATCAGCCCCAGCATTTT
TRBV28	many	TRBJ1-5	.	CASERARRNQPQHF	TGTGCCAGCGAGCGGGCCAGGCGAAATCAGCCCCAGCATTTT
TRBV15	.	TRBJ2-3	.	CATSRGVGTGTDTQYF	TGTGCCACCAGCAGGGGCGTTGGTACGGGCACAGATACGCAGTATTTT
TRBV29-1	.	TRBJ1-4	.	CSVRVGVRATNEKLFF	TGCAGCGTTCGAGTTGGGGTGCGGGCAACTAATGAAAAACTGTTTTTT
TRBV6-1	many	TRBJ1-5	.	CASSEGTQGRNQPQHF	TGTGCCAGCAGTGAAGGAACCCAGGGGAGGAATCAGCCCCAGCATTTT
TRBV7-9	many	TRBJ2-2	TRBD2	CASRLPGTSGRTANTGELFF	TGTGCCAGCCGACTTCCAGGGACTAGCGGGAGGACCGCGAACACCGGGGAGCTGTTTTTT
TRBV20-1	.	TRBJ2-7	.	CSARPAVTYYEQYF	TGCAGTGCTAGACCGGCGGTCACCTACTACGAGCAGTACTTC
TRBV5-1	few	TRBJ2-5	TRBD1	CASSFLSPGTGGGFQETQYF	TGCGCCAGCAGCTTTTTAAGTCCCGGGACAGGGGGCGGTTTCCAAGAGACCCAGTACTTC
TRBV27	.	TRBJ1-5	TRBD1	CASSLGTGSNQPQHF	TGTGCCAGCAGTTTAGGGACAGGCAGCAATCAGCCCCAGCATTTT
TRBV20-1	.	TRBJ2-7	TRBD2	CSAKVLAGASYEQYF	TGCAGTGCTAAAGTCCTAGCGGGAGCCTCCTACGAGCAGTACTTC
TRBV7-9	many	TRBJ1-1	TRBD1	CASSLTGGGTEAFF	TGTGCCAGCAGCCTCACAGGGGGTGGTACTGAAGCTTTCTTT
TRBV11-1	.	TRBJ2-3	TRBD2	CASSTGTSGRIDTQYF	TGTGCCAGCAGCACCGGGACTAGCGGGAGAATAGATACGCAGTATTTT
TRBV28	many	TRBJ2-7	TRBD1	CASSLFDRVKQYF	TGTGCCAGCAGTTTATTCGACAGGGTGAAGCAGTACTTC
TRBV7-9	.	TRBJ1-2	.	CASSREAPHGGYTF	TGTGCCAGCAGCCGGGAGGCCCCCCACGGTGGCTACACCTTC